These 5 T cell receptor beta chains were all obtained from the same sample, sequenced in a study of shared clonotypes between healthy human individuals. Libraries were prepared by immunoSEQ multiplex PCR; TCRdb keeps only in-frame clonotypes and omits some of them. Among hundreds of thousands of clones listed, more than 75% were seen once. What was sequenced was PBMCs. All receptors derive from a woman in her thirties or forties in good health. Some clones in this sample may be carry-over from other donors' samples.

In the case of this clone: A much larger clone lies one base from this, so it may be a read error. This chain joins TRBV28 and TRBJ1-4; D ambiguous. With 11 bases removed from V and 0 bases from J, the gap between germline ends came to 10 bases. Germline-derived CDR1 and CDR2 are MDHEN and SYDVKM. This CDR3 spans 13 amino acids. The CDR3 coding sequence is TGTGCCGGCAAAAACGCAACTAATGAAAAACTGTTTTTT. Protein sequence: CAGKNATNEKLFF.

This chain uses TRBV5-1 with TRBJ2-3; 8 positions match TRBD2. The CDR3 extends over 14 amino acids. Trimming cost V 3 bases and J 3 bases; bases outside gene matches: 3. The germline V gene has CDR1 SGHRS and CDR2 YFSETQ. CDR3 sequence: CASSYGTSTDTQYF. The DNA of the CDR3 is TGCGCCAGCAGCTACGGGACTAGTACAGATACGCAGTATTTT.

The CDR3 protein is CASSPPRTENTEAFF. The CDR3 nucleotides read TGTGCCAGCAGTCCGCCTCGGACAGAGAACACTGAAGCTTTCTTT. This chain links TRBV28 with TRBJ1-1, with D possibly matching TRBD1 (6 bases). The CDR3 consists of 15 residues. Trimming removed 5 bases at V and 1 base at J, with 14 bases between. In germline, CDR1 is MDHEN, CDR2 SYDVKM.

The CDR3 DNA is TGTGCCGCTACTCCGGGGGCGGGGGCTGAAGCTTTCTTT. It codes for CAATPGAGAEAFF. The rearrangement uses TRBV19 and TRBJ1-1; D is perhaps TRBD1 (6 bases). Germline V gene data show CDR1 as LNHDA and CDR2 as SQIVND (reference sequence). The germline V and J ends were trimmed by 11 bases and 6 bases, with 19 bases remaining between them. This CDR3 has 13 amino acids.

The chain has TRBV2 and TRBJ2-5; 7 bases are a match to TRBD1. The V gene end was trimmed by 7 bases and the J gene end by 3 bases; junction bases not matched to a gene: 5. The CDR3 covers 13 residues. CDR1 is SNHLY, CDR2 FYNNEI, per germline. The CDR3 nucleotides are TGTGCCAGCATGAGGGGGCGAGAAGAGACCCAGTACTTC. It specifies CASMRGREETQYF.